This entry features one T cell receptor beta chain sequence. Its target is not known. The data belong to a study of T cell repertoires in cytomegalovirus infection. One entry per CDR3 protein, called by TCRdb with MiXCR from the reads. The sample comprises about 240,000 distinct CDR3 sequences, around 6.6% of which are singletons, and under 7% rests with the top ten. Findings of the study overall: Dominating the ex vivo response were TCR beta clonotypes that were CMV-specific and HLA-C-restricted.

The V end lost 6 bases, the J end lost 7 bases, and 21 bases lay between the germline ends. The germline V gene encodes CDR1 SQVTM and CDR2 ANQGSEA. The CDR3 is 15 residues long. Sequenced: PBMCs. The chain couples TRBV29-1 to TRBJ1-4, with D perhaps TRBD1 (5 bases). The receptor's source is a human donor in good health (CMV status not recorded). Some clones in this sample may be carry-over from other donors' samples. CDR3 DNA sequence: TGCAGCGTGGTGGGCACGGGGGGATCGGGTGAAAAACTGTTTTTT. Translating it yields CSVVGTGGSGEKLFF.